A selection of T cell receptor beta chains follows, all from one sample in a study of graft-versus-host responses after intestinal transplantation. Assay: immunoSEQ multiplex PCR; the TCRdb copy retains only in-frame clones and omits some. The sample lists 90,000 to 100,000 clones; about 91% were seen once. Their antigens remain unidentified. Sequencing used unstimulated CD8+ T cells sorted from spleen or lymph node cells, obtained before intestinal transplant. The receptor source for this set is a human donor who received an intestinal transplant. Both conserved end residues are part of each CDR3. The D gene is left open where the match is weak. For some rows the clone size is stated as once, few or many, or as a class when expanded; others skip it.

j_gene: TRBJ2-7
d_gene: TRBD1
abundance: .
v_gene: TRBV2
CDR3aa: CASSDRTGLSKEQYF
CDR3nt: TGTGCCAGCAGTGATCGGACAGGGCTAAGTAAAGAGCAGTACTTC

j_gene: TRBJ2-3
d_gene: TRBD2
abundance: .
v_gene: TRBV11-2
CDR3aa: CASSLDIASGPRTDTQYF
CDR3nt: TGTGCCAGCAGCTTAGATATAGCTAGCGGGCCCCGCACAGATACGCAGTATTTT

j_gene: TRBJ2-7
d_gene: .
abundance: few
v_gene: TRBV5-6
CDR3aa: CASSSPPGADEQYF
CDR3nt: TGTGCCAGCAGCTCCCCCCCGGGAGCAGACGAGCAGTACTTC

j_gene: TRBJ1-5
d_gene: .
abundance: .
v_gene: TRBV5-6
CDR3aa: CASSLGARGDQPQHF
CDR3nt: TGTGCCAGCAGCTTGGGAGCCAGGGGCGATCAGCCCCAGCATTTT

j_gene: TRBJ1-5
d_gene: TRBD1
abundance: .
v_gene: TRBV19
CDR3aa: CASSWGQPNQPQHF
CDR3nt: TGTGCCAGTAGTTGGGGACAGCCTAATCAGCCCCAGCATTTT

j_gene: TRBJ1-3
d_gene: .
abundance: few
v_gene: TRBV5-6
CDR3aa: CASSLGQGFGNTIYF
CDR3nt: TGTGCCAGCAGCTTGGGTCAGGGGTTCGGAAACACCATATATTTT

j_gene: TRBJ2-1
d_gene: .
abundance: .
v_gene: TRBV30
CDR3aa: CAWSVGDSKNEQFF
CDR3nt: TGTGCCTGGAGTGTAGGCGATAGCAAGAATGAGCAGTTCTTC

j_gene: TRBJ2-7
d_gene: .
abundance: .
v_gene: TRBV7-2
CDR3aa: CASSPRTGVFYEQYF
CDR3nt: TGTGCCAGCAGCCCGCGAACAGGCGTCTTCTACGAGCAGTACTTC

j_gene: TRBJ1-5
d_gene: .
abundance: few
v_gene: TRBV19
CDR3aa: CASSNGRGLSNQPQHF
CDR3nt: TGTGCCAGTAGTAACGGCCGGGGTTTGAGCAATCAGCCCCAGCATTTT

j_gene: TRBJ1-1
d_gene: .
abundance: .
v_gene: TRBV19
CDR3aa: CASSMFQAQNTEAFF
CDR3nt: TGTGCCAGTAGTATGTTCCAGGCCCAGAACACTGAAGCTTTCTTT

j_gene: TRBJ2-7
d_gene: .
abundance: .
v_gene: TRBV5-6
CDR3aa: CASSPRGGLLYEQYF
CDR3nt: TGTGCCAGCAGCCCGAGGGGGGGCCTACTTTACGAGCAGTACTTC

j_gene: TRBJ1-6
d_gene: TRBD1
abundance: .
v_gene: TRBV12-5
CDR3aa: CASGLIRTGQMNSPLHF
CDR3nt: TGTGCTAGTGGTTTAATAAGGACGGGACAGATGAATTCACCCCTCCACTTT

j_gene: TRBJ2-3
d_gene: .
abundance: .
v_gene: TRBV4-1
CDR3aa: CASSQDGIEGDTQYF
CDR3nt: TGCGCCAGCAGCCAAGACGGGATAGAAGGAGATACGCAGTATTTT

j_gene: TRBJ2-3
d_gene: .
abundance: .
v_gene: TRBV6-1
CDR3aa: CASSESGSGTDTQYF
CDR3nt: TGTGCCAGCAGTGAATCGGGGTCTGGCACAGATACGCAGTATTTT

j_gene: TRBJ2-7
d_gene: .
abundance: .
v_gene: TRBV11-2
CDR3aa: CASSSSGTRDYEQYF
CDR3nt: TGTGCCAGCAGCTCTTCCGGGACAAGGGACTACGAGCAGTACTTC

j_gene: TRBJ2-7
d_gene: TRBD1
abundance: .
v_gene: TRBV10-3
CDR3aa: CAIGDSTYEQYF
CDR3nt: TGTGCCATCGGGGACAGTACCTACGAGCAGTACTTC

j_gene: TRBJ2-3
d_gene: .
abundance: .
v_gene: TRBV7-3
CDR3aa: CASSLTRGGGDTQYF
CDR3nt: TGTGCCAGCAGCTTAACCCGAGGGGGGGGAGATACGCAGTATTTT

j_gene: TRBJ2-7
d_gene: .
abundance: once
v_gene: TRBV4-3
CDR3aa: CASSQDVLGVEQYF
CDR3nt: TGCGCCAGCAGCCAAGATGTCCTCGGGGTCGAGCAGTACTTC

j_gene: TRBJ2-7
d_gene: .
abundance: .
v_gene: TRBV27
CDR3aa: CASSRTAGSYEQYF
CDR3nt: TGTGCCAGCAGTCGGACAGCTGGCTCCTACGAGCAGTACTTC

j_gene: TRBJ1-1
d_gene: .
abundance: .
v_gene: TRBV6-5
CDR3aa: CASSYGRTVNTEAFF
CDR3nt: TGTGCCAGCAGTTACGGGCGGACAGTGAACACTGAAGCTTTCTTT

j_gene: TRBJ2-5
d_gene: TRBD2
abundance: .
v_gene: TRBV6-1
CDR3aa: CASSEGGLAFQETQYF
CDR3nt: TGTGCCAGCAGTGAAGGGGGACTAGCGTTTCAAGAGACCCAGTACTTC

j_gene: TRBJ2-7
d_gene: TRBD2
abundance: once
v_gene: TRBV9
CDR3aa: CASSLGGGYEQYF
CDR3nt: TGTGCCAGCAGTCTAGGCGGGGGTTACGAGCAGTACTTC

j_gene: TRBJ1-5
d_gene: .
abundance: .
v_gene: TRBV7-2
CDR3aa: CASSLRSGGQPQHF
CDR3nt: TGTGCCAGCAGCTTAAGAAGCGGGGGTCAGCCCCAGCATTTT

j_gene: TRBJ2-5
d_gene: TRBD1
abundance: .
v_gene: TRBV2
CDR3aa: CASSPWTGPQETQYF
CDR3nt: TGTGCCAGCAGCCCTTGGACAGGGCCTCAAGAGACCCAGTACTTC

j_gene: TRBJ2-1
d_gene: TRBD2
abundance: .
v_gene: TRBV5-1
CDR3aa: CASSLRLAGDVEQFF
CDR3nt: TGCGCCAGCAGCTTAAGGCTAGCGGGAGATGTTGAGCAGTTCTTC

j_gene: TRBJ2-3
d_gene: TRBD1
abundance: once
v_gene: TRBV28
CDR3aa: CASSPVGQGPDTQYF
CDR3nt: TGTGCCAGCAGTCCAGTGGGACAGGGGCCAGATACGCAGTATTTT

j_gene: TRBJ1-2
d_gene: TRBD1
abundance: .
v_gene: TRBV12-5
CDR3aa: CASGLGTGDYGYTF
CDR3nt: TGTGCTAGTGGTTTGGGTACAGGGGACTATGGCTACACCTTC

j_gene: TRBJ2-5
d_gene: .
abundance: .
v_gene: TRBV27
CDR3aa: CASSLEERETQYF
CDR3nt: TGTGCCAGCAGTTTAGAGGAGCGAGAGACCCAGTACTTC

j_gene: TRBJ1-1
d_gene: TRBD1
abundance: .
v_gene: TRBV7-2
CDR3aa: CASSLFTGGPSIAFF
CDR3nt: TGTGCCAGCAGCTTATTTACAGGGGGGCCTTCTATAGCTTTCTTT

j_gene: TRBJ2-5
d_gene: TRBD2
abundance: .
v_gene: TRBV6-1
CDR3aa: CASSNGLAPPETQYF
CDR3nt: TGTGCCAGCAGCAACGGACTAGCACCCCCGGAGACCCAGTACTTC

j_gene: TRBJ2-1
d_gene: .
abundance: .
v_gene: TRBV21-1
CDR3aa: CASSKRVF
CDR3nt: TGTGCCAGCAGCAAACGAGTCTTC

j_gene: TRBJ2-5
d_gene: .
abundance: .
v_gene: TRBV10-2
CDR3aa: CASSMLGPRSQETQYF
CDR3nt: TGCGCCAGCAGTATGTTGGGCCCCAGATCCCAAGAGACCCAGTACTTC

j_gene: TRBJ2-1
d_gene: .
abundance: .
v_gene: TRBV14
CDR3aa: CASSQLVTYNEQFF
CDR3nt: TGTGCCAGCAGCCAGCTAGTCACCTACAATGAGCAGTTCTTC

j_gene: TRBJ2-1
d_gene: .
abundance: few
v_gene: TRBV4-3
CDR3aa: CASSQVLVGGPGEQFF
CDR3nt: TGCGCCAGCAGCCAAGTACTCGTGGGGGGGCCGGGTGAGCAGTTCTTC

j_gene: TRBJ2-5
d_gene: TRBD1
abundance: .
v_gene: TRBV19
CDR3aa: CASSSRDSTETQYF
CDR3nt: TGTGCCAGTAGTTCCCGGGACAGTACCGAGACCCAGTACTTC

j_gene: TRBJ2-1
d_gene: .
abundance: .
v_gene: TRBV5-1
CDR3aa: CASRSVYNEQFF
CDR3nt: TGCGCCAGCAGATCCGTTTACAATGAGCAGTTCTTC

j_gene: TRBJ2-1
d_gene: TRBD2
abundance: .
v_gene: TRBV7-9
CDR3aa: CASSHPASGYPEQFF
CDR3nt: TGTGCCAGCAGCCACCCGGCTAGCGGGTATCCTGAGCAGTTCTTC

j_gene: TRBJ1-2
d_gene: .
abundance: .
v_gene: TRBV7-8
CDR3aa: CASSFGGYGYTF
CDR3nt: TGTGCCAGCAGCTTCGGAGGGTATGGCTACACCTTC

j_gene: TRBJ2-5
d_gene: TRBD1
abundance: .
v_gene: TRBV11-2
CDR3aa: CASSRTGRFHQETQYF
CDR3nt: TGTGCCAGCAGCCGGACAGGGAGGTTCCACCAAGAGACCCAGTACTTC

j_gene: TRBJ2-1
d_gene: TRBD2
abundance: .
v_gene: TRBV7-9
CDR3aa: CASSLEILLAGRSYNEQFF
CDR3nt: TGTGCCAGCAGCTTAGAAATACTACTAGCGGGAAGGTCCTACAATGAGCAGTTCTTC

j_gene: TRBJ1-2
d_gene: .
abundance: .
v_gene: TRBV29-1
CDR3aa: CSVMARSFSGYTF
CDR3nt: TGCAGCGTTATGGCCCGTTCCTTCTCCGGCTACACCTTC

j_gene: TRBJ2-7
d_gene: TRBD1
abundance: .
v_gene: TRBV6-5
CDR3aa: CASSAGTGYYEQYF
CDR3nt: TGTGCCAGCAGTGCCGGGACAGGTTACTACGAGCAGTACTTC

j_gene: TRBJ2-2
d_gene: .
abundance: .
v_gene: TRBV19
CDR3aa: CASSTRRAGGELFF
CDR3nt: TGTGCCAGTAGCACTAGGAGGGCCGGCGGGGAGCTGTTTTTT

j_gene: TRBJ2-1
d_gene: TRBD2
abundance: .
v_gene: TRBV4-3
CDR3aa: CASSQDSGGAYNEQFF
CDR3nt: TGCGCCAGCAGCCAAGATTCCGGGGGGGCATACAATGAGCAGTTCTTC

j_gene: TRBJ1-6
d_gene: .
abundance: .
v_gene: TRBV9
CDR3aa: CASSVEGGSYNSPLHF
CDR3nt: TGTGCCAGCAGCGTAGAAGGGGGCTCCTATAATTCACCCCTCCACTTT

j_gene: TRBJ2-3
d_gene: TRBD2
abundance: .
v_gene: TRBV5-8
CDR3aa: CASSRGLAGSDTQYF
CDR3nt: TGTGCCAGCAGTCGGGGACTAGCGGGATCGGATACGCAGTATTTT

j_gene: TRBJ2-1
d_gene: .
abundance: .
v_gene: TRBV15
CDR3aa: CATSGDYEQFF
CDR3nt: TGTGCCACCAGCGGTGACTATGAGCAGTTCTTC

j_gene: TRBJ2-7
d_gene: .
abundance: .
v_gene: TRBV29-1
CDR3aa: CSVLTEDRLESSYEQYF
CDR3nt: TGCAGCGTGCTGACCGAGGATCGACTTGAGAGCTCCTACGAGCAGTACTTC

j_gene: TRBJ2-5
d_gene: TRBD2
abundance: .
v_gene: TRBV9
CDR3aa: CASSVDQAGDQETQYF
CDR3nt: TGTGCCAGCAGCGTAGATCAGGCGGGAGACCAAGAGACCCAGTACTTC

j_gene: TRBJ2-4
d_gene: TRBD1
abundance: .
v_gene: TRBV7-9
CDR3aa: CASSRRDRGTGMAKNIQYF
CDR3nt: TGTGCCAGCAGCCGGCGGGACAGGGGGACAGGGATGGCCAAAAACATTCAGTACTTC

j_gene: TRBJ2-3
d_gene: .
abundance: .
v_gene: TRBV28
CDR3aa: CASKGHGAADTQYF
CDR3nt: TGTGCCAGCAAAGGCCATGGGGCCGCAGATACGCAGTATTTT

j_gene: TRBJ2-3
d_gene: TRBD2
abundance: .
v_gene: TRBV7-9
CDR3aa: CASSLGTSGTDTQYF
CDR3nt: TGTGCCAGCAGCTTAGGGACTAGCGGTACAGATACGCAGTATTTT

j_gene: TRBJ2-5
d_gene: TRBD1
abundance: .
v_gene: TRBV29-1
CDR3aa: CSGLQGARETQYF
CDR3nt: TGCAGCGGACTTCAGGGGGCGCGGGAGACCCAGTACTTC

j_gene: TRBJ2-1
d_gene: .
abundance: .
v_gene: TRBV30
CDR3aa: CAWTGPEQFF
CDR3nt: TGTGCCTGGACTGGGCCTGAGCAGTTCTTC

j_gene: TRBJ2-7
d_gene: .
abundance: .
v_gene: TRBV27
CDR3aa: CASSLSRGTYEQYF
CDR3nt: TGTGCCAGCAGTTTATCGCGAGGGACCTACGAGCAGTACTTC

j_gene: TRBJ2-2
d_gene: .
abundance: .
v_gene: TRBV6-1
CDR3aa: CAVRRTVPGELFF
CDR3nt: TGTGCCGTCCGGAGGACAGTACCCGGGGAGCTGTTTTTT

j_gene: TRBJ1-1
d_gene: .
abundance: .
v_gene: TRBV7-2
CDR3aa: CASSLRGLVTEAFF
CDR3nt: TGTGCCAGCAGCTTAAGAGGGTTGGTTACTGAAGCTTTCTTT

j_gene: TRBJ2-7
d_gene: .
abundance: .
v_gene: TRBV14
CDR3aa: CASRAGISYEQYF
CDR3nt: TGTGCCAGCCGGGCGGGGATTTCGTACGAGCAGTACTTC

j_gene: TRBJ1-4
d_gene: TRBD1
abundance: .
v_gene: TRBV12-5
CDR3aa: CASGALGEGAGEKLFF
CDR3nt: TGTGCTAGTGGTGCTTTGGGAGAGGGGGCAGGTGAAAAACTGTTTTTT

j_gene: TRBJ2-7
d_gene: TRBD2
abundance: .
v_gene: TRBV5-1
CDR3aa: CASSLSRGGYEQYF
CDR3nt: TGCGCCAGCAGCTTGTCCCGGGGAGGGTACGAGCAGTACTTC